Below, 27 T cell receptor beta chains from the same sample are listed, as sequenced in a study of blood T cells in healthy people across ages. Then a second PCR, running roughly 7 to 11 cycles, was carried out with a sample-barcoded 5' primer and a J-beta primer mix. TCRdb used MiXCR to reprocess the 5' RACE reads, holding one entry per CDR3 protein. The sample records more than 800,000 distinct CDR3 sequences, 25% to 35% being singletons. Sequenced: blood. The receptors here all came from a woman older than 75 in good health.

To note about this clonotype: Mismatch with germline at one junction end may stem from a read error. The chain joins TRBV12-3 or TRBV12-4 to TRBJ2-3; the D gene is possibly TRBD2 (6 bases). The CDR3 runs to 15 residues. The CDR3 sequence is CASRSPGVNTDAQYF. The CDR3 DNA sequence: TGTGCCAGCAGGAGCCCGGGAGTGAACACAGATGCGCAGTATTTT.

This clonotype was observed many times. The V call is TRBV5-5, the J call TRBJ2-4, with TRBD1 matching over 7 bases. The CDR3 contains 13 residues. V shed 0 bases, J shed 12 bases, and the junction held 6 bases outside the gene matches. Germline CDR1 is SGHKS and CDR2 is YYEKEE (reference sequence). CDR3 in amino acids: CASSLAGQVDQYF. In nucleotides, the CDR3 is TGTGCCAGCAGCTTGGCCGGACAGGTCGATCAGTACTTC.

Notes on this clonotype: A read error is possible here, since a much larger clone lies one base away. In nucleotides, the CDR3 is TGCGCCAGCAGTGTGGCCGGGACCAAGAACGATGAGCAGTTCTTC. Translated, it gives CASSVAGTKNDEQFF. The chain carries TRBV10-2 and TRBJ2-1; D is tentatively TRBD1 or TRBD2 (5 bases each). CDR1 is WSHSY, CDR2 SAAADI, per germline. Trimming pared 4 bases from V and 8 bases from J, leaving 18 bases between. The CDR3 is made up of 15 amino acids.

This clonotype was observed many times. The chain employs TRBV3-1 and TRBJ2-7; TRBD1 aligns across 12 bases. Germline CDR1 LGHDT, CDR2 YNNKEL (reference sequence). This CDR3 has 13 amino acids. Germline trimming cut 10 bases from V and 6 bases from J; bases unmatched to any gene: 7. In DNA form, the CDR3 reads TGTGCCACCAAGGGACAGGGGGCCTCCGAGCAGTACTTC. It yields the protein CATKGQGASEQYF.

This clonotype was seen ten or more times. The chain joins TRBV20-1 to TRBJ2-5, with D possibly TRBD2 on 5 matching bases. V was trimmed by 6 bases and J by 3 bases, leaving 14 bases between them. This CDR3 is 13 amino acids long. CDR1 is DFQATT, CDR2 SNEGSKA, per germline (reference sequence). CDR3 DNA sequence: TGCAGTGCCCCTCGGGGAAACGAAGAGACCCAGTACTTC. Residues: CSAPRGNEETQYF.

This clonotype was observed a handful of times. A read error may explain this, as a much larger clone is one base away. This CDR3 reads CASSLRDSGANEQYF. In DNA form, the CDR3 reads TGCGCCAGCAGCTTGCGGGATAGCGGTGCCAATGAGCAGTACTTC. The rearrangement joins TRBV5-1 to TRBJ2-7; maybe TRBD2 (6 bases). This CDR3 comprises 15 residues. Between the trimmed V and J ends, which lost 1 base and 7 bases, there was a span of 18 bases. Germline CDR1 reads SGHRS; CDR2 reads YFSETQ.

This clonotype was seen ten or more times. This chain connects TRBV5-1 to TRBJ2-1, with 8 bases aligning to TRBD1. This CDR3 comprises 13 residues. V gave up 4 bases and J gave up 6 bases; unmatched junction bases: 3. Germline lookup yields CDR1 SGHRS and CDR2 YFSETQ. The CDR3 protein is CASSMTGANEQFF. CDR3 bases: TGCGCCAGCAGCATGACAGGGGCCAATGAGCAGTTCTTC.

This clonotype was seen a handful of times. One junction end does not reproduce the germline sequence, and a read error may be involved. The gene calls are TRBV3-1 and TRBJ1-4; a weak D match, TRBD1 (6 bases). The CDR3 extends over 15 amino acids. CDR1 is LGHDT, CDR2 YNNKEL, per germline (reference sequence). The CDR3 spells CTSSQFAGEEEKLFF. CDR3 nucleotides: TGTACCAGCAGCCAATTCGCAGGGGAGGAGGAAAAACTGTTTTTT.

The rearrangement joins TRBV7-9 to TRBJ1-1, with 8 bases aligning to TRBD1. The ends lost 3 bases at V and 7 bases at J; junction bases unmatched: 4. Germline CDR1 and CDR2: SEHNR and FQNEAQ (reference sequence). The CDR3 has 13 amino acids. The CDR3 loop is CASSFGQGNEAFF. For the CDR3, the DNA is TGTGCCAGCAGCTTCGGACAGGGTAATGAAGCTTTCTTT.

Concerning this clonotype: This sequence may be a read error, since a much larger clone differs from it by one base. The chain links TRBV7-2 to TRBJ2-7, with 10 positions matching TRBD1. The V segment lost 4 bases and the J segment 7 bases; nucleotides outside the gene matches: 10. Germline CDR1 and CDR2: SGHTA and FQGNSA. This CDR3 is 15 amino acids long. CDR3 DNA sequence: TGTGCCAGCAGCTCTAGACAGGGGGCCCCTAATGAGCAGTACTTC. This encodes CASSSRQGAPNEQYF. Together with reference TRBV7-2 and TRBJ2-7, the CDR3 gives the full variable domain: GAGVSQSPSNKVTEKGKDVELRCDPISGHTALYWYRQSLGQGLEFLIYFQGNSAPDKSGLPSDRFSAERTGGSVSTLTIQRTQQEDSAVYLCASSSRQGAPNEQYFGPGTRLTVT.

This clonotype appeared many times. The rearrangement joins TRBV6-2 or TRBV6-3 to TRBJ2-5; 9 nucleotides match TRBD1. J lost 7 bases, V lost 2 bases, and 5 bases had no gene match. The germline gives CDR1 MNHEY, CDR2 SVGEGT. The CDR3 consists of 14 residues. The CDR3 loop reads CASSYRQGGRTQYF. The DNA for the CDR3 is TGTGCCAGCAGTTACCGACAGGGGGGTCGGACCCAGTACTTC.

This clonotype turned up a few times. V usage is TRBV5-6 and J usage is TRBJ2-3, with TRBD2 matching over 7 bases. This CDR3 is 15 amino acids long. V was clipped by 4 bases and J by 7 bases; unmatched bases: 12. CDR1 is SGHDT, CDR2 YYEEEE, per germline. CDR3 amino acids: CASSLGWRGSNTQYF. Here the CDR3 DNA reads TGTGCCAGCAGCCTGGGTTGGCGGGGGTCAAATACGCAGTATTTT.

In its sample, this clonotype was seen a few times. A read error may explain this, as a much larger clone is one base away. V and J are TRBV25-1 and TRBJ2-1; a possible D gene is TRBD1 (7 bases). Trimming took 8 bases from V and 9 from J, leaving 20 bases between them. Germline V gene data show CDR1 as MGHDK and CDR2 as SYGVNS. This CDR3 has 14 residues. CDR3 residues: CASQKSGGFVEQFF. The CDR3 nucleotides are TGTGCCAGCCAGAAATCAGGGGGGTTTGTTGAGCAGTTCTTC.

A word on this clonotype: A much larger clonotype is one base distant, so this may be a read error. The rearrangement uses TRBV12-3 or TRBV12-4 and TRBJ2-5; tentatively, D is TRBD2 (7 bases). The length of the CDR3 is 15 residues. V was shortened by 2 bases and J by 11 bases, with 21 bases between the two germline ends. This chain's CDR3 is CASSLTRGRPNEQYF. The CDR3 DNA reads TGTGCCAGCAGTTTAACGCGGGGGCGACCCAATGAGCAGTACTTC.

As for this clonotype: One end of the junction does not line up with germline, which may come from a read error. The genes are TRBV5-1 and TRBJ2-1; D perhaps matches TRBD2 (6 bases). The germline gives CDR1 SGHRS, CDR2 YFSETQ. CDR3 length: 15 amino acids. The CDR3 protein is CAGSPGVTRNNEQFF. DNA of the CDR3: TGCGCCGGCAGCCCCGGCGTGACTAGGAACAATGAGCAGTTCTTC.

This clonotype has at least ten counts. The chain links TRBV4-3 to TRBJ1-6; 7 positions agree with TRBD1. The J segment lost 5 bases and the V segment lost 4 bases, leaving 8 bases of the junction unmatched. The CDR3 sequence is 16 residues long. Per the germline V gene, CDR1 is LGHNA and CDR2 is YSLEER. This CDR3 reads CASSLRQGADNSPLHF. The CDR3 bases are TGCGCCAGCAGCCTACGACAGGGTGCTGATAATTCACCCCTCCACTTT.

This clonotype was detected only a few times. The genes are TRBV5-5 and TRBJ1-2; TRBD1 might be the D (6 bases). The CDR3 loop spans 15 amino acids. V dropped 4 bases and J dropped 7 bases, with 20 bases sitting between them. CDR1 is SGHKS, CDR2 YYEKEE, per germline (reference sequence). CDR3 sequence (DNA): TGTGCCAGCAGCCCAACCCACCAGGGGACCAGTGGCTACACCTTC. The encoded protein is CASSPTHQGTSGYTF.

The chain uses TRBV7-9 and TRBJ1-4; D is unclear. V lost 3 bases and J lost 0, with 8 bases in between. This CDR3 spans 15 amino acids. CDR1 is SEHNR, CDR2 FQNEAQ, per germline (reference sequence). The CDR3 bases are TGTGCCAGCAGCTTGCACGGTGCAACTAATGAAAAACTGTTTTTT. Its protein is CASSLHGATNEKLFF.

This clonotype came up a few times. The chain's CDR3 is CASSVDPAGASTDTQYF. CDR3 DNA: TGTGCCAGCAGCGTAGACCCAGCGGGGGCTTCCACAGATACGCAGTATTTT. The chain recombines TRBV9 with TRBJ2-3; the match to TRBD2 covers 8 bases. CDR3 size: 17 residues. Per germline, CDR1 SGDLS and CDR2 YYNGEE. V was pared by 0 bases and J by 2 bases, with 8 bases of the junction left unmatched.

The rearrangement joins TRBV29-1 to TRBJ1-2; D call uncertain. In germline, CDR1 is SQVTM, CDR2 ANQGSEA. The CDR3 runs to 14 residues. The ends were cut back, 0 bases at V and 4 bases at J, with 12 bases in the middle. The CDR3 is CSVEDTVRIYGYTF. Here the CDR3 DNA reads TGCAGCGTTGAAGACACAGTGCGAATCTATGGCTACACCTTC.

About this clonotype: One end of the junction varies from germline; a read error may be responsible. For the CDR3, the DNA is TGTGCCAGCAGTTCCGGGTGGGAGACCCGGTACTTC. It translates to CASSSGWETRYF. This chain uses TRBV12-3 or TRBV12-4 with TRBJ2-5; D may be TRBD2 (5 bases). The CDR3 extends over 12 amino acids.

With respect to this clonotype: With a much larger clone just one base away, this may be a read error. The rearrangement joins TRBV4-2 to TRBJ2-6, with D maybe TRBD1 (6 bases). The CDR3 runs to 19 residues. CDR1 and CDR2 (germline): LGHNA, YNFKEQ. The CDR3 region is CASNQARVTGISGANVLTF. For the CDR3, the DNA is TGTGCCAGCAACCAAGCTAGGGTGACAGGAATCTCTGGGGCCAACGTCCTGACTTTC.

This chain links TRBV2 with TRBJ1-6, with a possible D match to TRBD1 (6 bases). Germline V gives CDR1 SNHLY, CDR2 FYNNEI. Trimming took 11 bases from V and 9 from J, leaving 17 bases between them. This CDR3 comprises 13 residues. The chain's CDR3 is CAHYGGAGSPLHF. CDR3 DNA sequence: TGTGCCCACTACGGGGGGGCCGGTTCACCCCTCCACTTT.

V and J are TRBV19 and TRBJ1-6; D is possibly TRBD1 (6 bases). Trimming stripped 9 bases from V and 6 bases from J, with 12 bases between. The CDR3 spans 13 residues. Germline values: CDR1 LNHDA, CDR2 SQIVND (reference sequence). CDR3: CASKDSLNSPLHF. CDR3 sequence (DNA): TGTGCCAGCAAGGACAGCCTTAATTCACCCCTCCACTTT.

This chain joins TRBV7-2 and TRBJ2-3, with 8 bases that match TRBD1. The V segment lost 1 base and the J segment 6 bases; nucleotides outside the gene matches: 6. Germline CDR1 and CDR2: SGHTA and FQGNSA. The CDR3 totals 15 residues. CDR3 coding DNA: TGTGCCAGCAGCTTAGGACAGGGGCAAGTGGATACGCAGTATTTT. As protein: CASSLGQGQVDTQYF. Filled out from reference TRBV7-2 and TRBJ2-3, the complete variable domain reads GAGVSQSPSNKVTEKGKDVELRCDPISGHTALYWYRQSLGQGLEFLIYFQGNSAPDKSGLPSDRFSAERTGGSVSTLTIQRTQQEDSAVYLCASSLGQGQVDTQYFGPGTRLTVL.

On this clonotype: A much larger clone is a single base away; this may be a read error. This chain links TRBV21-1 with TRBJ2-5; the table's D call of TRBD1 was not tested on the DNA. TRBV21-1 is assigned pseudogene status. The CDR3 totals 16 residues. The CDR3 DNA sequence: TGTGTCAGCAGCAAAGTATCAACAGGGGCCCAAGAGACCCAGTACTTC. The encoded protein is CVSSKVSTGAQETQYF.

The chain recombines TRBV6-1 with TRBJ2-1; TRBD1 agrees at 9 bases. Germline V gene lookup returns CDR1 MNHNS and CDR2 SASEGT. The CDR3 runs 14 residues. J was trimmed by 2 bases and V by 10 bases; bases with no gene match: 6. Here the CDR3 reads CATRDRATYNEQFF. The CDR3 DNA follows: TGTGCCACCAGGGACAGGGCGACCTACAATGAGCAGTTCTTC.